A single sample is the source of the 25 T cell receptor beta chains below, sequenced in a study of blood T cell repertoires in COVID-19. Generated by immunoSEQ multiplex PCR, the TCRdb table keeps only in-frame clones and is missing some. The sample contains fewer than 150,000 clones, 85% to 90% of which appear only once. Sequencing was performed on peripheral blood. The receptors shown here come from an older woman with COVID-19, enrolled during active disease.

This clone showed up just once. The genes are TRBV5-5 and TRBJ2-1; 12 nucleotides agree with TRBD2. The V gene end was trimmed by 2 bases and the J gene end by 4 bases; junction bases not matched to a gene: 7. Germline CDR1 and CDR2: SGHKS and YYEKEE (reference sequence). CDR3 length equals 17 residues. The CDR3 nucleotides read TGTGCCAGCAGCTTAGTGATACTAGCGGGGGGATACAATGAGCAGTTCTTC. As protein: CASSLVILAGGYNEQFF.

The chain's CDR3 is CASSQGYSYNYGYTF. CDR3 coding DNA: TGTGCCAGCAGCCAGGGGTACAGCTATAACTATGGCTACACCTTC. The genes are TRBV11-1 and TRBJ1-2, with D maybe TRBD1 (6 bases). V dropped 5 bases and J dropped 1 base, with 14 bases sitting between them. The CDR3 totals 15 residues. Germline lookup yields CDR1 SGHAT and CDR2 FQDESV (reference sequence).

This clone was observed once. V and J are TRBV4-2 and TRBJ1-6, with D tentatively TRBD1 (6 bases). Germline CDR1 and CDR2: LGHNA and YNFKEQ. The CDR3 totals 16 residues. V gave up 0 bases and J gave up 7 bases, with 13 bases separating them. The chain's CDR3 is CASSQDPQGPNSPLHF. As DNA, the CDR3 is TGTGCCAGCAGCCAAGACCCCCAGGGGCCCAATTCACCCCTCCACTTT.

This rearrangement joins TRBV27 to TRBJ1-6; 9 nucleotides align to TRBD1. CDR3 size: 15 residues. The germline CDR1 and CDR2 sequences are MNHEY and SMNVEV (reference sequence). V gave up 8 bases and J gave up 10 bases; unmatched junction bases: 12. CDR3 sequence (DNA): TGTGCCAGCTCACTTTACAGGGGGCGTCACTCACCCCTCCACTTT. It is translated as CASSLYRGRHSPLHF.

Here the CDR3 reads CASSSMTGTRGTYNSPLHF. The CDR3 coding sequence is TGTGCCAGCAGCTCCATGACGGGGACCAGGGGGACCTATAATTCACCCCTCCACTTT. The chain joins TRBV7-9 to TRBJ1-6; 7 nucleotides match TRBD1. CDR3 length equals 19 residues. Trimming cost V 4 bases and J 2 bases; bases outside gene matches: 14. The germline CDR1 and CDR2 sequences are SEHNR and FQNEAQ (reference sequence).

The chain joins TRBV30 to TRBJ1-6, with D possibly being TRBD1 (5 bases). Trimming removed 4 bases at V and 1 base at J, with 11 bases between. CDR1 and CDR2 from the germline V gene are GTSNPN and SVGIG (reference sequence). CDR3 size: 15 residues. The CDR3 DNA follows: TGTGCCTGGACAGGGAAACAGTCCTATAATTCACCCCTCCACTTT. It encodes CAWTGKQSYNSPLHF.

This chain connects TRBV4-1 to TRBJ1-5; D gene ambiguous. Germline assignment: CDR1 MGHRA and CDR2 YSYEKL. The CDR3 has 13 residues. V lost 4 bases, J lost 3 bases, and 7 bases lay in between. The CDR3: CASSPRDNQPQHF. The CDR3, as DNA: TGCGCCAGCAGCCCCCGGGACAATCAGCCCCAGCATTTT.

The rearrangement links TRBV3-1 (or the pseudogene TRBV3-2) to TRBJ1-1; D is undetermined. The CDR3 is 15 amino acids. CDR1 LGHDT and CDR2 YNNKEL come from the germline V gene (reference sequence). V lost 1 base and J lost 3, with 12 bases in between. CDR3 region: CASSQGALGYTEAFF. The CDR3 nucleotides read TGTGCCAGCAGCCAAGGGGCCCTTGGGTACACTGAAGCTTTCTTT.

This chain links TRBV5-5 with TRBJ1-4, with 7 bases matching TRBD1. With 4 bases clipped from V and 6 bases from J, the junction kept 12 bases outside the gene matches. From germline, CDR1 is SGHKS and CDR2 YYEKEE (reference sequence). This CDR3 has 16 residues. The CDR3 nucleotides are TGTGCCAGCAGCCGTCGAAGGACAGGTGGAGATGAAAAACTGTTTTTT. It codes for CASSRRRTGGDEKLFF. Full variable domain (outside the CDR3, taken from reference TRBV5-5 and TRBJ1-4): DAGVTQSPTHLIKTRGQQVTLRCSPISGHKSVSWYQQVLGQGPQFIFQYYEKEERGRGNFPDRFSARQFPNYSSELNVNALLLGDSALYLCASSRRRTGGDEKLFFGSGTQLSVL.

The CDR3 reads CASSGGAYNEQFF. CDR3 DNA sequence: TGTGCCAGTAGCGGGGGGGCCTACAATGAGCAGTTCTTC. The chain joins TRBV19 to TRBJ2-1, with 8 bases lining up with TRBD2. The CDR3 length is 13 residues. The germline V gene encodes CDR1 LNHDA and CDR2 SQIVND (reference sequence). The V segment lost 6 bases and the J segment 2 bases; nucleotides outside the gene matches: 0.

The V gene is TRBV19, the J gene TRBJ2-7; D may be TRBD1 (7 bases). The V and J ends lost 5 bases and 3 bases respectively, with 17 bases between them. The CDR3 has 15 residues. Germline CDR1 reads LNHDA; CDR2 reads SQIVND (reference sequence). The CDR3 sequence: CASSVGTGDSYEQYF. The CDR3, as DNA: TGTGCCAGTAGTGTGGGGACGGGGGACAGCTACGAGCAGTACTTC. The full variable domain, rest sourced from reference TRBV19 and TRBJ2-7, is DGGITQSPKYLFRKEGQNVTLSCEQNLNHDAMYWYRQDPGQGLRLIYYSQIVNDFQKGDIAEGYSVSREKKESFPLTVTSAQKNPTAFYLCASSVGTGDSYEQYFGPGTRLTVT.

The rearrangement links TRBV2 to TRBJ1-2, with 8 bases identical to TRBD1. After removal of 7 bases from V and 8 bases from J, the junction contained 6 bases not matched to a gene. Germline values: CDR1 SNHLY, CDR2 FYNNEI. The CDR3 extends over 12 amino acids. CDR3 nucleotide sequence: TGTGCCAGCAATGCAGGGGGCAGGGGCTACACCTTC. Translation gives CASNAGGRGYTF. The full variable domain, rest sourced from reference TRBV2 and TRBJ1-2, is EPEVTQTPSHQVTQMGQEVILRCVPISNHLYFYWYRQILGQKVEFLVSFYNNEISEKSEIFDDQFSVERPDGSNFTLKIRSTKLEDSAMYFCASNAGGRGYTFGSGTRLTVV.

This clone was picked up a small number of times. J is TRBJ1-2 and V is TRBV19, with TRBD1 matching 7 bases. The V gene end was trimmed by 6 bases and the J gene end by 3 bases; junction bases not matched to a gene: 7. Germline values: CDR1 LNHDA, CDR2 SQIVND (reference sequence). The CDR3 is 14 residues long. DNA for the CDR3: TGTGCCAGTAGGAGAGGACAGGACCACTATGGCTACACCTTC. Its translation: CASRRGQDHYGYTF.

The chain combines TRBV19 with TRBJ2-1, with 14 bases that match TRBD2. The ends lost 6 bases at V and 4 bases at J; junction bases unmatched: 2. In germline, CDR1 is LNHDA, CDR2 SQIVND (reference sequence). There are 15 residues in the CDR3. The CDR3 bases are TGTGCCAGTAGCCGGACTAGCGGGGGGTACAATGAGCAGTTCTTC. Protein sequence: CASSRTSGGYNEQFF.

In its sample, this clone was seen once. The chain employs TRBV19 and TRBJ1-1, with 7 bases that match TRBD1. Losses at the gene ends were 8 bases for V and 11 bases for J; bases not matched to a gene: 14. The CDR3 totals 13 residues. Germline CDR1 reads LNHDA; CDR2 reads SQIVND (reference sequence). The CDR3 loop is CASVMTGLWMAFF. In DNA, the CDR3 is TGTGCCAGTGTCATGACAGGGCTTTGGATGGCTTTCTTT.

The rearrangement uses TRBV18 and TRBJ2-3, with 12 bases aligning to TRBD1. Germline CDR1 and CDR2: KGHSH and LQKENI. V was pared by 2 bases and J by 5 bases, with 5 bases of the junction left unmatched. This CDR3 contains 16 residues. The CDR3 spells CASSPEGQGAIDTQYF. DNA for the CDR3: TGTGCCAGCTCACCAGAGGGACAGGGGGCGATAGATACGCAGTATTTT.

This clone was seen a single time. The chain couples TRBV3-1 (or the pseudogene TRBV3-2) to TRBJ1-1; D gene ambiguous. V dropped 1 base and J dropped 7 bases, with 10 bases sitting between them. The CDR3 is 13 residues long. CDR1 is LGHDT and CDR2 is YNNKEL in the germline V gene (reference sequence). As DNA, the CDR3 is TGTGCCAGCAGCCAAGTCCGAGGGAATGAAGCTTTCTTT. Translated, it gives CASSQVRGNEAFF.

The chain is built from TRBV9 and TRBJ1-6, with 7 bases lining up with TRBD1. The CDR3 length is 17 residues. Germline CDR1 and CDR2: SGDLS and YYNGEE. V shed 0 bases and J 5 bases; nucleotides not matched to a gene: 8. The CDR3 is CASSVGGGTENNSPLHF. The CDR3 coding sequence is TGTGCCAGCAGCGTAGGGGGTGGGACAGAAAATAATTCACCCCTCCACTTT.

The J gene is TRBJ1-4, the V gene TRBV2; D is perhaps TRBD1 (6 bases). V was clipped by 6 bases and J by 0 bases, with 20 bases between them. The CDR3 is made up of 18 amino acids. Germline values: CDR1 SNHLY, CDR2 FYNNEI. The CDR3 sequence is CASRGRGVLLATNEKLFF. The DNA for the CDR3 is TGTGCCAGCAGGGGGAGGGGGGTCCTTCTCGCAACTAATGAAAAACTGTTTTTT.

The chain employs TRBV6-5 and TRBJ2-3; 8 nucleotides line up with TRBD2. Per germline, CDR1 MNHEY and CDR2 SVGAGI. The CDR3 covers 15 residues. V lost 0 bases and J lost 4; bases outside the gene matches: 3. The CDR3 here is CASSYSASGSDTQYF. The DNA for the CDR3 is TGTGCCAGCAGTTACTCTGCTAGCGGGTCAGATACGCAGTATTTT.

V and J are TRBV13 and TRBJ2-7; TRBD1 aligns across 8 bases. CDR1 PRHDT and CDR2 FYEKMQ come from the germline V gene (reference sequence). The CDR3 is made up of 13 amino acids. The junction had 1 base not matched to a gene; V was cut back by 0 bases and J by 6 bases. The CDR3 reads CASSLGDRVEQYF. The CDR3 DNA reads TGTGCCAGCAGCTTAGGGGACAGGGTCGAGCAGTACTTC.

This clone has more than one count but fewer than ten. This chain joins TRBV9 and TRBJ2-1, with 12 bases lining up with TRBD2. Losses at the gene ends were 2 bases for V and 7 bases for J; bases not matched to a gene: 4. The germline gives CDR1 SGDLS, CDR2 YYNGEE. The CDR3 totals 15 residues. The CDR3, as DNA: TGTGCCAGCAGCGTCTGGACTAGCGGGGATAATGAGCAGTTCTTC. Translated, it gives CASSVWTSGDNEQFF. Supplemented by reference TRBV9 and TRBJ2-1, the full variable domain reads DSGVTQTPKHLITATGQRVTLRCSPRSGDLSVYWYQQSLDQGLQFLIQYYNGEERAKGNILERFSAQQFPDLHSELNLSSLELGDSALYFCASSVWTSGDNEQFFGPGTRLTVL.

This clone appeared once. This sequence joins TRBV19 and TRBJ1-1; no reliable D call. The germline gives CDR1 LNHDA, CDR2 SQIVND (reference sequence). The CDR3 consists of 15 residues. Trimming cost V 0 bases and J 1 base, with 9 bases left between them. Written as DNA, the CDR3 is TGTGCCAGTAGTATAGATGGGGAGGGGAACACTGAAGCTTTCTTT. It yields the protein CASSIDGEGNTEAFF.

CDR3 coding DNA: TGTGCCAGCAGCCCGGACAGGGGGCTTGAAAAACTGTTTTTT. It codes for CASSPDRGLEKLFF. The rearrangement links TRBV7-9 to TRBJ1-4; TRBD1 matches 11 bases. Per the germline V gene, CDR1 is SEHNR and CDR2 is FQNEAQ (reference sequence). The CDR3 is 14 residues long. J lost 7 bases, V lost 5 bases, and 3 bases had no gene match.

The V and J genes are TRBV13 and TRBJ2-1; D is perhaps TRBD2 (5 bases). The CDR3 has 15 amino acids. The V gene's germline CDR1 is PRHDT and CDR2 FYEKMQ (reference sequence). Trimming took 2 bases from V and 10 from J, leaving 18 bases between them. The CDR3 bases are TGTGCCAGCAGCTTATATGGAAAGAGGGCAGGCGAGCAGTTCTTC. Translated: CASSLYGKRAGEQFF.